The 11 T cell receptor beta chains below all came from one sample that was sequenced in a study of blood T cell repertoires in COVID-19. Clones were sequenced by immunoSEQ multiplex PCR, and TCRdb holds only the in-frame ones, with some missing. The sample has fewer than 400,000 clones, around 87% seen once. Sequenced material: peripheral blood. These receptors originate from a human donor in a cohort sampled during active COVID-19.

V gene TRBV7-3 combines with J gene TRBJ1-2; D is unclear. CDR1 and CDR2 (germline): SGHTA, FQGTGA. This CDR3 region has 13 residues. Trimming removed 2 bases at V and 0 bases at J, with 4 bases between. CDR3 protein: CASSLAPNYGYTF. CDR3 DNA sequence: TGTGCCAGCAGCTTAGCGCCTAACTATGGCTACACCTTC.

J is TRBJ1-5 and V is TRBV6-5; 11 bases map to TRBD1. The CDR3 loop spans 14 amino acids. V trimming: 9 bases; J trimming: 9 bases; junction bases outside the gene matches: 10. Germline V lookup: CDR1 MNHEY, CDR2 SVGAGI. CDR3 residues: CASPDRDRGGPQHF. As DNA, the CDR3 is TGTGCCAGTCCTGACAGGGACAGGGGGGGGCCCCAGCATTTT.

V usage is TRBV15 and J usage is TRBJ1-1, with a weak D call TRBD1 (6 bases). Germline V CDR1 and CDR2: LNHNV, YYDKDF (reference sequence). The germline V and J ends were trimmed by 3 bases and 1 base, with 12 bases remaining between them. The CDR3 is 15 amino acids. CDR3 amino acids: CATSSLGRGNTEAFF. Written as DNA, the CDR3 is TGTGCCACCAGCAGTTTGGGCAGGGGGAACACTGAAGCTTTCTTT.

This chain joins TRBV28 and TRBJ1-3; no definite D call. The CDR3 spans 13 residues. CDR1 and CDR2 (germline): MDHEN, SYDVKM. V dropped 1 base and J dropped 2 bases, with 3 bases sitting between them. The CDR3 region has the DNA TGTGCCAGCAGTTTATTTACTGGAAACACCATATATTTT. Its protein product is CASSLFTGNTIYF. Looking up the rest from reference TRBV28 and TRBJ1-3 gives the full variable domain: DVKVTQSSRYLVKRTGEKVFLECVQDMDHENMFWYRQDPGLGLRLIYFSYDVKMKEKGDIPEGYSVSREKKERFSLILESASTNQTSMYLCASSLFTGNTIYFGEGSWLTVV.

DNA of the CDR3: TGCAGTGCTAGTCCCAGGGCCGGGACCGGGGAGCTGTTTTTT. Protein: CSASPRAGTGELFF. V is TRBV20-1 and J is TRBJ2-2, with D possibly being TRBD1 (5 bases). CDR3 size: 14 residues. Germline CDR1 reads DFQATT; CDR2 reads SNEGSKA (reference sequence). V was trimmed by 3 bases and J by 5 bases, leaving 13 bases between them.

DNA for the CDR3: TGCGCCAGCAGCCCCAATAGCGGGAACCCCTACGAGCAGTACTTC. Translation: CASSPNSGNPYEQYF. The rearrangement joins TRBV5-1 to TRBJ2-7; 8 nucleotides agree with TRBD2. The germline V gene encodes CDR1 SGHRS and CDR2 YFSETQ. J gave up 2 bases and V 4 bases, and 8 bases lay outside the gene matches. The CDR3 totals 15 residues.

V and J are TRBV19 and TRBJ2-2, with 7 bases matching TRBD1. V was clipped by 4 bases and J by 9 bases; unmatched bases: 8. Germline CDR1 is LNHDA and CDR2 is SQIVND (reference sequence). The CDR3 is 14 amino acids. The CDR3 loop reads CASSNQGGWRELFF. The CDR3 DNA sequence: TGTGCCAGTAGTAACCAAGGGGGCTGGAGGGAGCTGTTTTTT.

This rearrangement joins TRBV19 to TRBJ2-3; D possibly corresponds to TRBD2 (5 bases). Germline V gene data show CDR1 as LNHDA and CDR2 as SQIVND (reference sequence). The CDR3 has 12 residues. V dropped 6 bases and J dropped 2 bases, with 6 bases sitting between them. CDR3 protein: CASSGNTDTQYF. Here the CDR3 DNA reads TGTGCCAGTAGCGGGAACACAGATACGCAGTATTTT. The variable domain in full, with the rest retrieved from reference TRBV19 and TRBJ2-3, is DGGITQSPKYLFRKEGQNVTLSCEQNLNHDAMYWYRQDPGQGLRLIYYSQIVNDFQKGDIAEGYSVSREKKESFPLTVTSAQKNPTAFYLCASSGNTDTQYFGPGTRLTVL.

The J gene is TRBJ2-5, the V gene TRBV15, with D hard to call. The CDR3 has 15 amino acids. Trimming shortened V by 0 bases and J by 5 bases, and 13 bases separated the two germline ends. From germline, CDR1 is LNHNV and CDR2 YYDKDF (reference sequence). In nucleotides, the CDR3 is TGTGCCACCAGCAGAGACCCGGGTTACGAGGAGACCCAGTACTTC. This translates into CATSRDPGYEETQYF.

This clone was seen a single time. V is TRBV10-3 and J is TRBJ1-5; D gene unclear. Germline assignment: CDR1 ENHRY and CDR2 SYGVKD. Trimming removed 0 bases from V and 2 bases from J, with 11 bases in between. CDR3 length: 16 amino acids. The CDR3 DNA sequence: TGTGCCATCAGTGAGTCGTTACTTGAAGGCAATCAGCCCCAGCATTTT. This codes for CAISESLLEGNQPQHF.

The chain combines TRBV7-2 with TRBJ1-4; D unclear. This CDR3 spans 15 amino acids. The germline V gene has CDR1 SGHTA and CDR2 FQGNSA. Between the trimmed V and J ends, which lost 8 bases and 6 bases, there was a span of 19 bases. DNA of the CDR3: TGTGCCAGCGGTCCCCCGGGGAGGGCTCATGAAAAACTGTTTTTT. Translated: CASGPPGRAHEKLFF.